One sample yielded the 25 T cell receptor beta chains listed below, sequenced in a study of blood T cells in healthy people across ages. PCR was performed a second time for about 7 to 11 cycles using a sample-barcoded 5' primer and a J-beta primer mix. One entry per CDR3 protein results from TCRdb running MiXCR on the 5' RACE reads. Here the sample spans some 1.4 million distinct CDR3 sequences, 40% to 50% being singletons. The specimen sequenced was blood. These receptors were obtained from a woman under 30 in good health.

A word on this clonotype: At one end the junction does not follow the germline gene, possibly because of a read error. This rearrangement joins TRBV28 to TRBJ2-5, with 7 bases fitting TRBD1. The DNA end is a closer match to TRBJ2-7, so the J assignment may be wrong. The germline V gene has CDR1 MDHEN and CDR2 SYDVKM. The CDR3 is 15 residues long. The CDR3 nucleotides read TGTCCCAGCAGTTTATGGCCGACAGGGTTGGACGAGCAGTACTTC. Translated: CPSSLWPTGLDEQYF.

The chain is built from TRBV10-3 and TRBJ1-2, with D unresolved. Trimming removed 0 bases at V and 0 bases at J, with 14 bases between. CDR1 and CDR2 from the germline V gene are ENHRY and SYGVKD. This CDR3 comprises 17 residues. The CDR3 DNA reads as TGTGCCATCAGTGAGTCGATGGACGGTCACCCTAACTATGGCTACACCTTC. This sequence encodes CAISESMDGHPNYGYTF.

This clonotype has just a few counts. The rearrangement links TRBV27 to TRBJ2-3, with 7 bases that match TRBD2. CDR1 and CDR2 from the germline V gene are MNHEY and SMNVEV (reference sequence). The J segment lost 3 bases and the V segment lost 4 bases, leaving 10 bases of the junction unmatched. The CDR3 has 16 residues. CDR3 coding DNA: TGTGCCAGCAGTTCCGAAGGGGCGGGAGTGACAGATACGCAGTATTTT. As protein: CASSSEGAGVTDTQYF.

The chain is built from TRBV5-1 and TRBJ2-5, with TRBD1 as a possible D gene (5 bases). The CDR3 has 14 amino acids. The V end lost 0 bases, the J end lost 1 base, and 7 bases lay between the germline ends. Per the germline V gene, CDR1 is SGHRS and CDR2 is YFSETQ. This CDR3 is CASSLVDTQETQYF. The CDR3 DNA reads TGCGCCAGCAGCTTGGTGGACACCCAAGAGACCCAGTACTTC.

This clonotype was observed many times. The rearrangement joins TRBV28 to TRBJ1-5; D not certain. V lost 1 base to trimming and J lost 5 bases, with 15 bases between them. The length of the CDR3 is 16 residues. The V gene's germline CDR1 is MDHEN and CDR2 SYDVKM. The CDR3 DNA reads TGTGCCAGCAGTTTATCAGAGGGTGTATTGGATCAGCCCCAGCATTTT. It specifies CASSLSEGVLDQPQHF.

The chain employs TRBV3-1 and TRBJ2-3; D uncertain. The ends were cut back, 8 bases at V and 2 bases at J, with 11 bases in the middle. Looked up from germline, CDR1 is LGHDT and CDR2 is YNNKEL (reference sequence). The CDR3 loop spans 13 amino acids. The CDR3 DNA is TGTGCCAGCCGACCCGCGTACACAGATACGCAGTATTTT. Translated, it gives CASRPAYTDTQYF.

The J gene is TRBJ1-1, the V gene TRBV7-9; weak D call: TRBD1 (6 bases). Germline V gene data show CDR1 as SEHNR and CDR2 as FQNEAQ (reference sequence). Trimming took off 0 bases at V and 4 bases at J, with 15 bases between the two ends. The CDR3 sequence is 16 residues long. CDR3 in amino acids: CASSLATGNGATEAFF. The CDR3, as DNA: TGTGCCAGCAGCTTAGCCACAGGGAACGGGGCCACTGAAGCTTTCTTT. The variable domain in full, with the rest retrieved from reference TRBV7-9 and TRBJ1-1, is DTGVSQNPRHKITKRGQNVTFRCDPISEHNRLYWYRQTLGQGPEFLTYFQNEAQLEKSRLLSDRFSAERPKGSFSTLEIQRTEQGDSAMYLCASSLATGNGATEAFFGQGTRLTVV.

This chain uses TRBV28 with TRBJ2-5, with 8 bases matching TRBD2. Germline lookup yields CDR1 MDHEN and CDR2 SYDVKM. The V gene end was trimmed by 5 bases and the J gene end by 5 bases; junction bases not matched to a gene: 1. This CDR3 is built from 12 residues. DNA for the CDR3: TGTGCCAGCAGTCGACTAGCGGAGACCCAGTACTTC. As protein: CASSRLAETQYF.

The chain couples TRBV2 to TRBJ2-7; TRBD2 matches 7 bases. This CDR3 comprises 14 residues. The germline gives CDR1 SNHLY, CDR2 FYNNEI. The ends lost 7 bases at V and 4 bases at J; junction bases unmatched: 10. CDR3 sequence reads: CASTGPGEGYEQYF. CDR3 nucleotide sequence: TGTGCCAGCACTGGCCCGGGGGAGGGATACGAGCAGTACTTC.

The J gene is TRBJ1-6, the V gene TRBV18; D remains ambiguous. Germline V gene sequence: CDR1 KGHSH, CDR2 LQKENI. The CDR3 spans 13 residues. The germline V and J ends were trimmed by 2 bases and 10 bases, with 9 bases remaining between them. CDR3 bases: TGTGCCAGCTCACCATCCGAGGAATCACCCCTCCACTTT. Amino acid sequence: CASSPSEESPLHF.

The DNA of the CDR3 is TGCGCCAGCAGCTCATGGACAGGGGACTACGAGCAGTACTTC. It translates to CASSSWTGDYEQYF. The rearrangement joins TRBV5-1 to TRBJ2-7, with 9 bases matching TRBD1. The V gene end was trimmed by 3 bases and the J gene end by 3 bases; junction bases not matched to a gene: 4. Germline CDR1 and CDR2: SGHRS and YFSETQ. This CDR3 contains 14 residues.

This clonotype was seen a handful of times. The V call is TRBV11-2, the J call TRBJ2-7, with 7 nucleotides matching TRBD1. With 6 bases clipped from V and 3 bases from J, the junction kept 8 bases outside the gene matches. This CDR3 has 14 amino acids. CDR1 and CDR2 from the germline V gene are SGHAT and FQNNGV. Here the CDR3 DNA reads TGTGCCAGCAGGAAACCGGGACAGATCTACGAGCAGTACTTC. This codes for CASRKPGQIYEQYF.

In nucleotides, the CDR3 is TGTGCCAGCGATACTCTGAACGGGGGGTATGGCTACACCTTC. Protein: CASDTLNGGYGYTF. The chain employs TRBV28 and TRBJ1-2; a possible D gene is TRBD1 (5 bases). V lost 8 bases to trimming and J lost 5 bases, with 18 bases between them. The CDR3 covers 14 residues. Per the germline V gene, CDR1 is MDHEN and CDR2 is SYDVKM.

V is TRBV6-5 and J is TRBJ2-5; TRBD2 matches at 10 bases. CDR3 length equals 19 residues. The junction had 15 bases not matched to a gene; V was cut back by 2 bases and J by 3 bases. CDR1 is MNHEY and CDR2 is SVGAGI in the germline V gene. CDR3 region: CASSYILGTSDKQKETQYF. The CDR3 DNA sequence: TGTGCCAGCAGTTACATTTTGGGGACTAGCGACAAACAGAAAGAGACCCAGTACTTC.

Comment on this clonotype: The junction shows a germline mismatch at one end, possibly a read error. The chain is built from TRBV7-2 and TRBJ2-1; D is unresolved. CDR3 length: 12 residues. CDR1 is SGHTA, CDR2 FQGNSA, per germline. The CDR3 region has the DNA TGTCCCAGCAGCTTAGAGTCCAGAGGTCCGTTCTTC. This encodes CPSSLESRGPFF.

This chain joins TRBV27 and TRBJ1-4, with unresolved D. Trimming took off 6 bases at V and 5 bases at J, with 4 bases between the two ends. This CDR3 spans 11 amino acids. Germline-derived CDR1 and CDR2 are MNHEY and SMNVEV (reference sequence). The CDR3 sequence: CASRLNEKLFF. Written as DNA, the CDR3 is TGTGCCAGCAGACTCAATGAAAAACTGTTTTTT.

J is TRBJ1-1 and V is TRBV5-1; D may be TRBD1 (6 bases). The CDR3 totals 13 residues. The germline V gene encodes CDR1 SGHRS and CDR2 YFSETQ. V was clipped by 4 bases and J by 8 bases, with 15 bases between them. This CDR3 is CASSSGQGWEAFF. DNA of the CDR3: TGCGCCAGCAGCAGCGGTCAGGGGTGGGAAGCTTTCTTT. Variable domain in full (rest from reference TRBV5-1 and TRBJ1-1): KAGVTQTPRYLIKTRGQQVTLSCSPISGHRSVSWYQQTPGQGLQFLFEYFSETQRNKGNFPGRFSGRQFSNSRSEMNVSTLELGDSALYLCASSSGQGWEAFFGQGTRLTVV.

The gene calls are TRBV20-1 and TRBJ2-3, with 10 bases aligning to TRBD1. The trim removed 4 bases at V and 3 bases at J, leaving 10 bases unmatched. Per germline, CDR1 DFQATT and CDR2 SNEGSKA (reference sequence). The CDR3 length is 16 residues. In DNA form, the CDR3 reads TGCAGTGCTAATATCCGGACAGGGGGTACGACAGATACGCAGTATTTT. Protein sequence: CSANIRTGGTTDTQYF.

This clonotype came up a few times. The chain is built from TRBV12-3 or TRBV12-4 and TRBJ2-1; perhaps TRBD2 as D (6 bases). V shed 5 bases and J shed 1 base, with 21 bases lying between them. The length of the CDR3 is 18 residues. The CDR3 region has the DNA TGTGCCAGCAGTCCCCGGGCGCCTAGCGTCCCTTCCTACAATGAGCAGTTCTTC. Amino acids: CASSPRAPSVPSYNEQFF.

This clonotype was picked up many times. The chain joins TRBV12-3 or TRBV12-4 to TRBJ2-7; D gene uncertain. The CDR3 contains 13 residues. V lost 0 bases to trimming and J lost 3 bases, with 6 bases between them. The CDR3 loop reads CASSLALGYEQYF. Here the CDR3 DNA reads TGTGCCAGCAGTTTAGCGCTTGGCTACGAGCAGTACTTC.

The chain links TRBV2 to TRBJ1-1; tentative D call: TRBD1 (5 bases). Germline V gene sequence: CDR1 SNHLY, CDR2 FYNNEI. The CDR3 contains 14 residues. V shed 8 bases and J shed 2 bases, with 15 bases lying between them. In nucleotides, the CDR3 is TGTGCCAGCTCGTGGCAGGGTTTTAACACTGAAGCTTTCTTT. Protein sequence: CASSWQGFNTEAFF.

The chain links TRBV18 to TRBJ2-1, with 8 bases fitting TRBD1. The CDR3 runs 15 residues. Germline assignment: CDR1 KGHSH and CDR2 LQKENI. V lost 3 bases, J lost 5 bases, and 6 bases stayed unmatched. The CDR3 DNA reads as TGTGCCAGCTCACCGATGACAGGGGCAGACAATGAGCAGTTCTTC. Amino acids: CASSPMTGADNEQFF.

This clonotype has more than one count but fewer than ten. This chain connects TRBV2 to TRBJ1-2; D is ambiguous. The CDR3 runs 14 residues. V dropped 6 bases and J dropped 8 bases, with 19 bases sitting between them. CDR1 and CDR2 (germline): SNHLY, FYNNEI. The DNA for the CDR3 is TGTGCCAGCAGAGATCCGTCGGACTATGGCGGCTACACCTTC. Translating it yields CASRDPSDYGGYTF.

This rearrangement joins TRBV3-1 to TRBJ2-7; D gene uncertain. The CDR3 is 15 amino acids. In germline, CDR1 is LGHDT, CDR2 YNNKEL (reference sequence). Trimming left V 1 base short and J 4 bases short, with 14 bases between. CDR3 nucleotide sequence: TGTGCCAGCAGCCAAGGGTCGTATAGCTTGTACGAGCAGTACTTC. Its translation: CASSQGSYSLYEQYF.

This clonotype was observed a handful of times. CDR3 sequence reads: CASTRQGANTGELFF. CDR3 bases: TGTGCCAGCACCCGACAGGGGGCAAACACCGGGGAGCTGTTTTTT. The rearrangement joins TRBV7-9 to TRBJ2-2, with 10 bases lining up with TRBD1. V lost 7 bases and J lost 2; bases outside the gene matches: 4. The CDR3 runs to 15 residues. In germline, CDR1 is SEHNR, CDR2 FQNEAQ (reference sequence).